Described below is a single T cell receptor beta chain sequence and its context. This clonotype was seen a few times. What antigen it recognizes has not been identified. There are no base qualities to consult, and no much larger clone falls within one base. Sequencing instrument: Illumina HiSeq 1500. Clones were called with MiXCR by TCRdb after fastp trimmed the public reads at Q25, and only in-frame beta chains were retained. Rows matching on CDR3 protein sequence are summarized as one entry with the most common DNA and genes. For this sample the table gives fewer than 550,000 distinct CDR3 sequences, of which 26% were detected only once. Roughly 13% of the sample belongs to the ten largest clones. The germline V gene specifies ENHRY as CDR1 and SYGVKD as CDR2. The CDR3 numbers 14 residues from cysteine through phenylalanine. The DNA shown is the 42-base CDR3, in frame from base 1. Trimming takes 4 bases from V and 5 bases from J, and the germline ends sit 12 bases apart.

This sample is part of a study of T cell repertoires in cytomegalovirus infection (dated by TCRdb to about 2019). Background for the entire study: The HLA type of each donor mattered for the analysis, because public TCR beta signatures pointed to carriage of CMV infection along with the matching HLA type.

Results the study describes overall, beyond this receptor: In both this cohort and an independent cohort of several hundred donors, the cumulative frequency of public TCR beta family members distinguished carriers of CMV infection plus the relevant HLA type. The ex vivo response was dominated by HLA-C-restricted CMV-specific TCR beta clonotypes, and the single most frequent clonotype in two of eight donors was supplied by these HLA-C-restricted clonotypes.

This receptor was obtained from a human donor in good health (CMV status not recorded). Some clones in this sample may be carry-over from other donors' samples. The sequencing sample was made of PBMCs. The V and J genes are TRBV10-3 and TRBJ2-1, with a tentative D gene TRBD2 over 6 matching bases. This receptor carries the CDR3 CAISGGEAHNEQFF. The DNA is TGTGCCATCAGTGGCGGGGAGGCCCACAATGAGCAGTTCTTC.